This TCR beta chain was identified during a study of cytomegalovirus exposure and HLA in healthy donors. Overall study findings and caveats: The authors later found most CMV-associated TCR beta chains appeared HLA-restricted.

PCR amplification relied on 60 Vbeta primers (plus 13 Jbeta primers). The data were produced by immunoSEQ multiplex PCR, yet TCRdb's version contains in-frame clones alone and is incomplete. Of about 130,000 clones listed, just under 75% are singletons. CDR3 length equals 14 residues. V was clipped by 2 bases and J by 11 bases; unmatched bases: 11. Germline lookup yields CDR1 WSHSY and CDR2 SAAADI. On this clone itself: The antigen is unknown.

This sequence was found in a man aged 40-50 years in good health and CMV-seropositive. The chain carries TRBV10-2 and TRBJ2-5, with 7 bases lining up with TRBD2. The sequenced sample consisted of PBMCs. The CDR3 region is CASSEGGGPREQYF. In DNA form, the CDR3 reads TGCGCCAGCAGTGAGGGGGGAGGGCCGCGTGAGCAGTACTTC.